The 29 T cell receptor beta chains below come from one sample, sequenced in a study of Ad26.COV2.S vaccination and SARS-CoV-2 variants. Treatment denoted: 15 to 20 received Ad26.COV2.S at low or high dose, single or two shots; several received placebo; per-sample allocation not given. After the first vaccine or placebo injection, samples were drawn on day 63. Some clones are missing from TCRdb's copy, which holds only in-frame ones; the method was immunoSEQ multiplex PCR. The table has under 400,000 clones, over 75% seen once. Source: peripheral blood, taken in a trial of Ad26.COV2.S vaccine versus placebo. Receptors were obtained from a person aged 18 to 65 who received the Ad26.COV2.S COVID-19 vaccine or a placebo.

The chain has TRBV18 and TRBJ1-1, with unresolved D. The V end was cut by 3 bases, the J end by 2 bases, with 7 bases between. Germline lookup yields CDR1 KGHSH and CDR2 LQKENI. The CDR3 contains 13 residues. Written as DNA, the CDR3 is TGTGCCAGCTCACCGAACGGTAACACTGAAGCTTTCTTT. It encodes CASSPNGNTEAFF.

This sequence joins TRBV12-3 or TRBV12-4 and TRBJ2-7; D unclear. V lost 3 bases to trimming and J lost 3 bases, with 9 bases between them. The CDR3 is 13 amino acids. CDR3 in amino acids: CASSFPFSYEQYF. CDR3 bases: TGTGCCAGCAGTTTTCCTTTCAGCTACGAGCAGTACTTC.

The chain employs TRBV3-1 (or the pseudogene TRBV3-2) and TRBJ2-7; the D is unclear. Germline V gene sequence: CDR1 LGHDT, CDR2 YNNKEL (reference sequence). The CDR3 extends over 12 amino acids. Trimming cost V 0 bases and J 6 bases, with 6 bases left between them. CDR3 nucleotide sequence: TGTGCCAGCAGCCAAGAGAGAGGCGAGCAGTACTTC. Translating gives CASSQERGEQYF.

This chain links TRBV7-6 with TRBJ2-5, with 9 bases matching TRBD2. Germline V lookup: CDR1 SGHVS, CDR2 FNYEAQ. V shed 6 bases, J shed 5 bases, and the junction held 13 bases outside the gene matches. The CDR3 is 16 residues long. CDR3 residues: CASRPPGLAGVETQYF. The CDR3 coding sequence is TGTGCCAGCAGGCCCCCAGGATTAGCGGGGGTGGAGACCCAGTACTTC.

This sequence joins TRBV27 and TRBJ1-5, with D possibly TRBD1 on 6 matching bases. Germline V lookup: CDR1 MNHEY, CDR2 SMNVEV (reference sequence). This CDR3 has 14 amino acids. With 6 bases removed from V and 7 bases from J, the gap between germline ends came to 16 bases. The CDR3 loop reads CASRTLVGGQPQHF. The CDR3 nucleotides are TGTGCCAGCAGGACTCTAGTCGGGGGCCAGCCCCAGCATTTT.

In this sample, this clone turned up once. The DNA of the CDR3 is TGTGCCAGCAGCCCCTCCGGTACTAGGGGTTACAATGAGCAGTTCTTC. Translated, it gives CASSPSGTRGYNEQFF. The chain joins TRBV7-9 to TRBJ2-1, with D possibly called TRBD1 or TRBD2 (5 bases each). Trimming shortened V by 5 bases and J by 4 bases, and 18 bases separated the two germline ends. Germline V gene lookup returns CDR1 SEHNR and CDR2 FQNEAQ (reference sequence). The CDR3 loop spans 16 amino acids.

The chain is built from TRBV5-8 and TRBJ1-6; D is possibly TRBD1 (6 bases). The CDR3 loop spans 15 amino acids. Germline values: CDR1 SGHTS, CDR2 YDEGEE. Trimming removed 5 bases at V and 5 bases at J, with 14 bases between. The CDR3 bases are TGTGCCAGCAGTAACCACAGGGACCATAATTCACCCCTCCACTTT. This encodes CASSNHRDHNSPLHF.

The rearrangement links TRBV11-3 to TRBJ2-7; D tentatively fits TRBD1 or TRBD2 (5 bases each). CDR1 and CDR2 from the germline V gene are SGHNT and YENEEA. The V and J ends lost 8 bases and 6 bases respectively, with 14 bases between them. The length of the CDR3 is 12 residues. In DNA, the CDR3 is TGTGCCAGCGAGAAGGGGACGAGCGAGCAGTACTTC. Amino acids: CASEKGTSEQYF.

The chain combines TRBV19 with TRBJ2-5; TRBD1 matches at 7 bases. Germline assignment: CDR1 LNHDA and CDR2 SQIVND (reference sequence). V shed 1 base, J shed 9 bases, and the junction held 5 bases outside the gene matches. This CDR3 comprises 13 residues. CDR3 residues: CASSIGTGDSQYF. In DNA form, the CDR3 reads TGTGCCAGTAGTATAGGGACAGGTGATTCCCAGTACTTC.

This chain links TRBV9 with TRBJ2-3; perhaps TRBD1 as D (5 bases). V lost 4 bases to trimming and J lost 2 bases, with 11 bases between them. Germline V gives CDR1 SGDLS, CDR2 YYNGEE. The CDR3 is 14 amino acids. CDR3 DNA: TGTGCCAGCAGCTCCGTAGGGGCCACAGATACGCAGTATTTT. Translated, it gives CASSSVGATDTQYF.

The rearrangement links TRBV7-3 to TRBJ1-2; TRBD1 matches at 9 bases. Per germline, CDR1 SGHTA and CDR2 FQGTGA. J was trimmed by 4 bases and V by 5 bases; bases with no gene match: 14. This CDR3 is built from 17 residues. This chain's CDR3 is CASSPRTGEAHSYGYTF. CDR3 bases: TGTGCCAGCAGCCCACGGACAGGGGAGGCCCATTCCTATGGCTACACCTTC. Combining the CDR3 with reference TRBV7-3 and TRBJ1-2 gives the whole variable domain GAGVSQTPSNKVTEKGKYVELRCDPISGHTALYWYRQSLGQGPEFLIYFQGTGAADDSGLPNDRFFAVRPEGSVSTLKIQRTERGDSAVYLCASSPRTGEAHSYGYTFGSGTRLTVV.

The gene calls are TRBV21-1 and TRBJ2-2; the DNA was not compared with TRBD1, the D call given in the table. TRBV21-1 is classified as a pseudogene. The CDR3 runs to 16 residues. The CDR3 bases are TGTGCCAGCACCAACCCCCAGGGGGCATGCACCGGGGAGCTGTTTTTT. Encoded protein: CASTNPQGACTGELFF.

This clone was detected a few times. This chain connects TRBV4-1 to TRBJ1-2; tentative D call: TRBD1 (5 bases). In germline, CDR1 is MGHRA, CDR2 YSYEKL. The CDR3 covers 14 residues. Trimming removed 0 bases at V and 4 bases at J, with 9 bases between. CDR3 protein: CASSQDPGSYGYTF. The DNA of the CDR3 is TGCGCCAGCAGCCAAGATCCAGGGAGCTATGGCTACACCTTC.

The V call is TRBV3-1 (or the pseudogene TRBV3-2), the J call TRBJ1-5, with a weak D call TRBD1 (6 bases). V lost 10 bases and J 3 bases, leaving 16 bases between the germline ends. The CDR3 extends over 14 amino acids. Germline V gene sequence: CDR1 LGHDT, CDR2 YNNKEL (reference sequence). The CDR3, as DNA: TGTGCCACCGAGAGACAGGACAACAATCAGCCCCAGCATTTT. This translates into CATERQDNNQPQHF.

V and J are TRBV5-1 and TRBJ2-2; D is perhaps TRBD2 (5 bases). CDR1 and CDR2 (germline): SGHRS, YFSETQ. V lost 0 bases, J lost 7 bases, and 13 bases lay in between. This CDR3 is built from 15 residues. CDR3 sequence reads: CASSLAFRGRGELFF. In DNA, the CDR3 is TGCGCCAGCAGCTTGGCATTCCGAGGGCGCGGGGAGCTGTTTTTT.

The rearrangement joins TRBV30 to TRBJ1-4, with D possibly being TRBD1 (5 bases). CDR1 and CDR2 from the germline V gene are GTSNPN and SVGIG (reference sequence). The CDR3 consists of 13 residues. V lost 2 bases and J lost 7, with 11 bases in between. DNA for the CDR3: TGTGCCTGGAGTCCGGCTAGGGGTGAAAAACTGTTTTTT. The encoded protein is CAWSPARGEKLFF.

The chain joins TRBV12-3 or TRBV12-4 to TRBJ2-5, with 7 bases fitting TRBD2. The CDR3 covers 13 residues. V gave up 6 bases and J gave up 5 bases; unmatched junction bases: 6. The CDR3 DNA is TGTGCCAGCAGAGGACTAGACGTGGAGACCCAGTACTTC. Protein product: CASRGLDVETQYF.

This chain joins TRBV3-1 (or the pseudogene TRBV3-2) and TRBJ1-3; 7 bases line up with TRBD1. V lost 6 bases and J lost 5; bases outside the gene matches: 25. The germline CDR1 and CDR2 sequences are LGHDT and YNNKEL (reference sequence). CDR3 length equals 20 residues. CDR3 DNA sequence: TGTGCCAGCAGACCGAACGCAAAGACAGGGCCCCGCGGCCTGAGAAACACCATATATTTT. Translation: CASRPNAKTGPRGLRNTIYF.

V usage is TRBV7-6 and J usage is TRBJ1-3; D remains ambiguous. V was trimmed by 1 base and J by 0 bases, leaving 7 bases between them. The CDR3 spans 15 residues. The germline V gene has CDR1 SGHVS and CDR2 FNYEAQ. The CDR3 loop reads CASSLGPSSGNTIYF. The CDR3 bases are TGTGCCAGCAGCTTAGGTCCTAGCTCTGGAAACACCATATATTTT.

The V call is TRBV3-1 (or the pseudogene TRBV3-2), the J call TRBJ2-4; D tentatively reads TRBD1 or TRBD2 (5 bases each). Germline-derived CDR1 and CDR2 are LGHDT and YNNKEL (reference sequence). The CDR3 runs 15 residues. V lost 1 base and J 1 base, leaving 8 bases between the germline ends. DNA for the CDR3: TGTGCCAGCAGCCAAGGTTGGGACGCCAAAAACATTCAGTACTTC. It specifies CASSQGWDAKNIQYF.

The rearrangement joins TRBV20-1 to TRBJ2-7; D might be TRBD2 (5 bases). The CDR3 loop spans 12 amino acids. Germline CDR1 reads DFQATT; CDR2 reads SNEGSKA (reference sequence). The germline V and J ends were trimmed by 3 bases and 0 bases, with 6 bases remaining between them. CDR3 DNA sequence: TGCAGTGCTAGTCGGGGCTCCTACGAGCAGTACTTC. Its translation: CSASRGSYEQYF.

This chain links TRBV6-5 with TRBJ1-2; unclear D gene. CDR1 and CDR2 (germline): MNHEY, SVGAGI. V lost 8 bases and J lost 2, with 12 bases in between. The CDR3 sequence is 13 residues long. CDR3 in DNA: TGTGCCAGCGACCCGGGCCAGAACTATGGCTACACCTTC. Encoded protein: CASDPGQNYGYTF.

The V call is TRBV5-5, the J call TRBJ2-7, with a weak D call TRBD1 (6 bases). The CDR3 is made up of 13 amino acids. Germline CDR1 is SGHKS and CDR2 is YYEKEE (reference sequence). V shed 4 bases and J shed 7 bases, with 15 bases lying between them. The CDR3, as DNA: TGTGCCAGCAGCGTGTCCCAGGGGTTTGAGCAGTACTTC. This codes for CASSVSQGFEQYF.

This chain connects TRBV7-2 to TRBJ1-4; D not certain. Deletions cut 1 base from V and 2 bases from J, with 2 bases between. Germline values: CDR1 SGHTA, CDR2 FQGNSA. The CDR3 contains 13 residues. DNA of the CDR3: TGTGCCAGCAGCTTAGTGACTAATGAAAAACTGTTTTTT. Translation: CASSLVTNEKLFF.

The CDR3 DNA reads TGTGCCTCACCCCTGGACACCCACGATGAGGGCTACACCTTC. It translates to CASPLDTHDEGYTF. This chain joins TRBV30 and TRBJ1-2; the D gene is possibly TRBD1 (5 bases). Germline CDR1 GTSNPN, CDR2 SVGIG (reference sequence). Trimming stripped 7 bases from V and 8 bases from J, with 23 bases between. The length of the CDR3 is 14 residues. The whole variable domain, remainder taken from reference TRBV30 and TRBJ1-2, is SQTIHQWPATLVQPVGSPLSLECTVEGTSNPNLYWYRQAAGRGLQLLFYSVGIGQISSEVPQNLSASRPQDRQFILSSKKLLLSDSGFYLCASPLDTHDEGYTFGSGTRLTVV.

This clone occurred a few times. DNA of the CDR3: TGTGCCACCAGCAGAGATAGGGGGCCGGGTGGAAACACCATATATTTT. Amino acid sequence: CATSRDRGPGGNTIYF. The chain has TRBV15 and TRBJ1-3, with 7 bases aligning to TRBD1. V lost 0 bases to trimming and J lost 3 bases; unmatched junction nucleotides: 5. Germline values: CDR1 LNHNV, CDR2 YYDKDF (reference sequence). The CDR3 spans 16 residues.

This chain joins TRBV27 and TRBJ2-1; D tentatively fits TRBD1 or TRBD2 (5 bases each). The CDR3 contains 11 residues. Germline CDR1 and CDR2: MNHEY and SMNVEV (reference sequence). Trimming pared 5 bases from V and 9 bases from J, leaving 8 bases between. CDR3 nucleotide sequence: TGTGCCAGCAGTGCCGGGACTGAGCAGTTCTTC. Residues: CASSAGTEQFF.

The V and J genes are TRBV6-1 and TRBJ1-6; D is undetermined. CDR1 and CDR2 (germline): MNHNS, SASEGT. CDR3 length: 15 residues. Trimming cost V 2 bases and J 9 bases, with 14 bases left between them. CDR3 in amino acids: CASSELSPGGSPLHF. The CDR3 DNA reads as TGTGCCAGCAGTGAATTAAGCCCCGGAGGTTCACCCCTCCACTTT.

V is TRBV30 and J is TRBJ1-5; D might be TRBD1 (6 bases). V was trimmed by 0 bases and J by 13 bases, leaving 16 bases between them. Per the germline V gene, CDR1 is GTSNPN and CDR2 is SVGIG (reference sequence). The CDR3 is 13 residues long. The CDR3 protein is CAWSVDLGQRQHF. The CDR3 nucleotides are TGTGCCTGGAGTGTAGACCTCGGACAGAGACAGCATTTT.